This entry lists 32 T cell receptor beta chains sequenced from one sample in a study of blood T cell repertoires in COVID-19. Libraries were prepared by immunoSEQ multiplex PCR; TCRdb keeps only in-frame clonotypes and omits some of them. Here the sample spans around 180,000 clones, 88% being singletons. Sequencing input: peripheral blood. These receptors originate from a man in his sixties with acute or convalescent COVID-19.

The chain has TRBV30 and TRBJ1-2; TRBD1 aligns across 10 bases. The germline gives CDR1 GTSNPN, CDR2 SVGIG (reference sequence). This CDR3 has 14 amino acids. Trimming at V came to 4 bases and at J to 4 bases, leaving 6 bases not matched to a gene. CDR3 DNA sequence: TGTGCCTGGACCGGGACAGGGGTGGTCTATGGCTACACCTTC. This translates into CAWTGTGVVYGYTF.

The rearrangement links TRBV12-3 or TRBV12-4 to TRBJ1-1; 7 bases are a match to TRBD1. The length of the CDR3 is 13 residues. V dropped 7 bases and J dropped 7; count of bases not matched to a gene: 9. The CDR3 region is CASTPGGQVEAFF. The CDR3 DNA sequence: TGTGCCAGCACCCCCGGTGGACAGGTTGAAGCTTTCTTT.

The chain carries TRBV15 and TRBJ1-6, with D unclear. Germline assignment: CDR1 LNHNV and CDR2 YYDKDF (reference sequence). This CDR3 region has 15 residues. V shed 1 base and J shed 6 bases, with 10 bases lying between them. CDR3 nucleotides: TGTGCCACCAGCAGAGTGCAGGCCTTTAATTCACCCCTCCACTTT. Encoded protein: CATSRVQAFNSPLHF.

The V and J genes are TRBV29-1 and TRBJ2-7; D possibly corresponds to TRBD1 (5 bases). The CDR3 loop spans 14 amino acids. The germline gives CDR1 SQVTM, CDR2 ANQGSEA. Deletions cut 2 bases from V and 4 bases from J, with 15 bases between. CDR3 protein: CSVELGQGGYEQYF. DNA for the CDR3: TGCAGCGTTGAATTAGGGCAGGGTGGGTACGAGCAGTACTTC.

This chain connects TRBV7-2 to TRBJ2-7; D not certain. The V gene lost 4 bases and the J gene lost 3 bases, with 10 bases spanning the gap. Germline V gene sequence: CDR1 SGHTA, CDR2 FQGNSA. CDR3 length: 13 residues. The CDR3 sequence: CASSWSADYEQYV. The CDR3 DNA sequence: TGTGCCAGCAGCTGGAGCGCGGACTACGAGCAGTACGTC.

This chain connects TRBV11-3 to TRBJ1-1, with 8 bases lining up with TRBD1. The CDR3 loop spans 14 amino acids. CDR1 and CDR2 (germline): SGHNT, YENEEA. The V and J ends lost 5 bases and 6 bases, in that order; junction bases with no gene match: 8. The CDR3: CASSAGGRRSEAFF. The CDR3 DNA reads TGTGCCAGCAGCGCAGGGGGCCGGAGATCTGAAGCTTTCTTT.

The J gene is TRBJ2-2, the V gene TRBV12-5; D gene uncertain. The germline V gene has CDR1 LGHNT and CDR2 FRNRAP. Trimming shortened V by 1 base and J by 2 bases, and 14 bases separated the two germline ends. The length of the CDR3 is 17 residues. The CDR3 sequence: CASGLETPPLNTGELFF. In nucleotides, the CDR3 is TGTGCTAGTGGTTTGGAAACCCCCCCACTAAACACCGGGGAGCTGTTTTTT.

The sample holds one count of this clone. The CDR3 reads CASSSNTGGHYGYTF. The CDR3 region has the DNA TGTGCCAGCAGTTCGAACACAGGGGGCCACTATGGCTACACCTTC. The V and J genes are TRBV6-5 and TRBJ1-2; 9 bases align to TRBD1. This CDR3 region has 15 residues. The trim removed 4 bases at V and 3 bases at J, leaving 6 bases unmatched. Germline V gene lookup returns CDR1 MNHEY and CDR2 SVGAGI.

The J gene is TRBJ1-6, the V gene TRBV19, with 8 bases lining up with TRBD1. The CDR3 is made up of 15 amino acids. V trimming: 3 bases; J trimming: 7 bases; junction bases outside the gene matches: 5. The V gene's germline CDR1 is LNHDA and CDR2 SQIVND (reference sequence). CDR3 nucleotide sequence: TGTGCCAGTAGTATTTCACAGGGGGGAAATTCACCCCTCCACTTT. Its protein is CASSISQGGNSPLHF.

This clone appeared a few times. The rearrangement joins TRBV21-1 to TRBJ1-1; TRBD1 reflects the table's D call only, with no check against the DNA. TRBV21-1 has pseudogene status. The CDR3 extends over 17 amino acids. CDR3 amino acids: CASSRPGTVTRGTEAFF. In nucleotides, the CDR3 is TGTGCCAGCAGCAGACCCGGGACAGTCACGAGGGGCACTGAAGCTTTCTTT.

CDR3 amino acids: CASSLAGAYGNTIYF. DNA of the CDR3: TGTGCCAGCAGTTTAGCGGGGGCGTATGGAAACACCATATATTTT. The chain has TRBV27 and TRBJ1-3, with D possibly being TRBD1 (6 bases). Germline V gives CDR1 MNHEY, CDR2 SMNVEV (reference sequence). Trimming left V 2 bases short and J 3 bases short, with 11 bases between. This CDR3 spans 15 amino acids.

The V and J genes are TRBV19 and TRBJ2-7; 9 positions agree with TRBD2. J lost 3 bases, V lost 3 bases, and 6 bases had no gene match. The CDR3 spans 15 residues. Germline CDR1 LNHDA, CDR2 SQIVND (reference sequence). CDR3 residues: CASSMGSGGVYEQYF. The CDR3 nucleotides are TGTGCCAGTAGTATGGGTAGCGGGGGAGTCTACGAGCAGTACTTC.

This clone has only a few counts. V is TRBV12-5 and J is TRBJ1-5; TRBD1 is a possible D gene (6 bases). CDR3 size: 15 residues. CDR1 and CDR2 (germline): LGHNT, FRNRAP. Between the trimmed V and J ends, which lost 6 bases and 0 bases, there was a span of 12 bases. CDR3 coding DNA: TGTGCTAGTGGCACGAACAGGGATAGCAATCAGCCCCAGCATTTT. Protein: CASGTNRDSNQPQHF. Full variable domain (outside the CDR3, taken from reference TRBV12-5 and TRBJ1-5): DARVTQTPRHKVTEMGQEVTMRCQPILGHNTVFWYRQTMMQGLELLAYFRNRAPLDDSGMPKDRFSAEMPDATLATLKIQPSEPRDSAVYFCASGTNRDSNQPQHFGDGTRLSIL.

CDR3 protein: CASEVTRNQPQHF. DNA for the CDR3: TGTGCCAGCGAGGTAACCCGCAATCAGCCCCAGCATTTT. V is TRBV6-5 and J is TRBJ1-5; D not certain. The germline V gene encodes CDR1 MNHEY and CDR2 SVGAGI. The CDR3 has 13 amino acids. V dropped 8 bases and J dropped 2 bases, with 10 bases sitting between them.

The chain carries TRBV6-5 and TRBJ1-1; D is unresolved. The V end was cut by 2 bases, the J end by 0 bases, with 10 bases between. The germline gives CDR1 MNHEY, CDR2 SVGAGI. The CDR3 is made up of 15 amino acids. CDR3 in amino acids: CASSYREGLNTEAFF. CDR3 DNA: TGTGCCAGCAGTTACCGGGAGGGCCTGAACACTGAAGCTTTCTTT.

V is TRBV11-1 and J is TRBJ2-1, with 7 bases fitting TRBD2. The ends lost 8 bases at V and 2 bases at J; junction bases unmatched: 6. Looked up from germline, CDR1 is SGHAT and CDR2 is FQDESV (reference sequence). This CDR3 is built from 14 residues. CDR3 bases: TGTGCCAGCGGACGGGGGGACCCCTACAATGAGCAGTTCTTC. It translates to CASGRGDPYNEQFF.

The chain has TRBV27 and TRBJ2-5; D may be TRBD1 (5 bases). The V end lost 1 base, the J end lost 4 bases, and 13 bases lay between the germline ends. From germline, CDR1 is MNHEY and CDR2 SMNVEV (reference sequence). The CDR3 consists of 15 residues. The CDR3 sequence: CASSLFRAQGETQYF. The CDR3 region has the DNA TGTGCCAGCAGTTTATTCAGGGCCCAGGGAGAGACCCAGTACTTC.

The V and J genes are TRBV5-1 and TRBJ2-5; D is perhaps TRBD2 (5 bases). CDR1 is SGHRS and CDR2 is YFSETQ in the germline V gene. V lost 2 bases, J lost 5 bases, and 7 bases lay in between. CDR3 length equals 12 residues. The CDR3 here is CASSLPGETQYF. CDR3 in DNA: TGCGCCAGCAGCTTACCGGGGGAGACCCAGTACTTC.

The chain has TRBV11-2 and TRBJ2-1; unclear D gene. The length of the CDR3 is 14 residues. CDR1 and CDR2 (germline): SGHAT, FQNNGV. V was cut by 2 bases and J by 4 bases, with 9 bases left in between. CDR3 sequence reads: CASSLHRSYNEQFF. The CDR3 region has the DNA TGTGCCAGCAGCTTACACCGGTCGTACAATGAGCAGTTCTTC.

J is TRBJ2-7 and V is TRBV3-1 (or the pseudogene TRBV3-2); 8 bases align to TRBD2. From germline, CDR1 is LGHDT and CDR2 YNNKEL (reference sequence). The J segment lost 0 bases and the V segment lost 1 base, leaving 5 bases of the junction unmatched. There are 16 residues in the CDR3. The CDR3 region is CASSQVSGGHSYEQYV. The DNA for the CDR3 is TGTGCCAGCAGCCAAGTCAGCGGGGGCCACTCCTACGAGCAGTACGTC.

The chain combines TRBV6-4 with TRBJ1-1; 9 nucleotides match TRBD1. V lost 0 bases and J lost 7; bases outside the gene matches: 3. CDR3 length equals 14 residues. Per germline, CDR1 MRHNA and CDR2 SNTAGT. The CDR3 region has the DNA TGTGCCAGCAGTGACTCGACAGGGGGGAGTGAAGCTTTCTTT. This codes for CASSDSTGGSEAFF.

V usage is TRBV11-2 and J usage is TRBJ2-5; 9 nucleotides match TRBD2. J lost 1 base, V lost 5 bases, and 8 bases had no gene match. CDR1 and CDR2 (germline): SGHAT, FQNNGV. CDR3 size: 16 residues. The CDR3 nucleotides are TGTGCCAGCAGCCCATCAGCGGGGGGCACCCAAGAGACCCAGTACTTC. It encodes CASSPSAGGTQETQYF.

In its sample, this clone was seen a few times. J is TRBJ1-5 and V is TRBV6-5, with TRBD1 as a possible D gene (5 bases). Germline V gives CDR1 MNHEY, CDR2 SVGAGI. The length of the CDR3 is 13 residues. The V and J ends lost 5 bases and 6 bases respectively, with 11 bases between them. CDR3 region: CASSTTGSQPQHF. CDR3 bases: TGTGCCAGCAGTACAACAGGCTCTCAGCCCCAGCATTTT.

The chain has TRBV28 and TRBJ1-1; 10 bases match TRBD1. Unmatched junction bases numbered 8, after V lost 5 bases and J lost 5 bases. Germline assignment: CDR1 MDHEN and CDR2 SYDVKM. This CDR3 contains 15 residues. DNA of the CDR3: TGTGCCAGCAGTAGACAGGGACAGGGGAAAACTGAAGCTTTCTTT. This gives the protein CASSRQGQGKTEAFF. Looking up the rest from reference TRBV28 and TRBJ1-1 gives the full variable domain: DVKVTQSSRYLVKRTGEKVFLECVQDMDHENMFWYRQDPGLGLRLIYFSYDVKMKEKGDIPEGYSVSREKKERFSLILESASTNQTSMYLCASSRQGQGKTEAFFGQGTRLTVV.

The chain couples TRBV5-4 to TRBJ2-5; 13 nucleotides line up with TRBD2. Germline V lookup: CDR1 SGHNT, CDR2 YYREEE (reference sequence). Trimming removed 4 bases from V and 5 bases from J; junction bases left unmatched: 8. The CDR3 totals 16 residues. The CDR3 nucleotides are TGTGCCAGCAGCCCCGTACTAGCGGGGGGGCGGGAGACCCAGTACTTC. This sequence encodes CASSPVLAGGRETQYF.

The rearrangement joins TRBV11-3 to TRBJ2-3; TRBD1 matches at 8 bases. This CDR3 has 15 amino acids. V shed 1 base, J shed 4 bases, and the junction held 4 bases outside the gene matches. Germline V lookup: CDR1 SGHNT, CDR2 YENEEA. CDR3 amino acids: CASSLGGTGPDTQYF. In DNA form, the CDR3 reads TGTGCCAGCAGCTTAGGAGGGACAGGACCAGATACGCAGTATTTT.

This rearrangement joins TRBV7-6 to TRBJ2-1, with 9 nucleotides matching TRBD1. Losses at the gene ends were 4 bases for V and 3 bases for J; bases not matched to a gene: 7. This CDR3 has 16 residues. CDR1 and CDR2 from the germline V gene are SGHVS and FNYEAQ. This CDR3 reads CASSWRTGDVYNEQFF. As DNA, the CDR3 is TGTGCCAGCAGCTGGCGGACAGGGGATGTCTACAATGAGCAGTTCTTC.

The genes are TRBV2 and TRBJ1-6, with unresolved D. The germline CDR1 and CDR2 sequences are SNHLY and FYNNEI. V lost 4 bases and J 5 bases, leaving 9 bases between the germline ends. The CDR3 spans 14 residues. The CDR3 loop is CASSGGGNNSPLHF. CDR3 bases: TGTGCCAGCAGTGGAGGAGGAAATAATTCACCCCTCCACTTT.

The V and J genes are TRBV7-3 and TRBJ2-1, with D perhaps matching TRBD1 (5 bases). Germline CDR1 is SGHTA and CDR2 is FQGTGA. With 1 base removed from V and 9 bases from J, the gap between germline ends came to 10 bases. The CDR3 runs 13 residues. CDR3 protein: CASSLIRAGEQFF. The DNA of the CDR3 is TGTGCCAGCAGCTTAATCAGGGCTGGTGAGCAGTTCTTC.

The CDR3 coding sequence is TGTGCCAGCAGCTTAGGTCCTGTGAACATTCAGTACTTC. Its translation is CASSLGPVNIQYF. V and J are TRBV7-2 and TRBJ2-4, with D uncertain. Germline loops: CDR1 SGHTA, CDR2 FQGNSA. CDR3 length equals 13 residues. Trimming took off 1 base at V and 7 bases at J, with 8 bases between the two ends.

This clone was detected only once. Additional DNA sequences in this sample encode the identical CDR3. V is TRBV7-3 and J is TRBJ2-2; 9 positions match TRBD2. The CDR3 has 17 amino acids. V was pared by 2 bases and J by 5 bases, with 9 bases of the junction left unmatched. Germline V lookup: CDR1 SGHTA, CDR2 FQGTGA. The chain's CDR3 is CASSLRGAGGPTGELFF. CDR3 DNA: TGTGCCAGCAGCTTACGCGGCGCGGGGGGGCCAACCGGGGAGCTGTTTTTT.

This clone was seen a single time. The chain links TRBV6-5 to TRBJ2-1, with TRBD1 identical over 7 bases. This CDR3 has 14 amino acids. CDR1 and CDR2 (germline): MNHEY, SVGAGI. The V gene end was trimmed by 9 bases and the J gene end by 1 base; junction bases not matched to a gene: 6. CDR3 protein: CASDRQGSYNEQFF. The DNA for the CDR3 is TGTGCCAGTGATAGACAGGGATCCTACAATGAGCAGTTCTTC.